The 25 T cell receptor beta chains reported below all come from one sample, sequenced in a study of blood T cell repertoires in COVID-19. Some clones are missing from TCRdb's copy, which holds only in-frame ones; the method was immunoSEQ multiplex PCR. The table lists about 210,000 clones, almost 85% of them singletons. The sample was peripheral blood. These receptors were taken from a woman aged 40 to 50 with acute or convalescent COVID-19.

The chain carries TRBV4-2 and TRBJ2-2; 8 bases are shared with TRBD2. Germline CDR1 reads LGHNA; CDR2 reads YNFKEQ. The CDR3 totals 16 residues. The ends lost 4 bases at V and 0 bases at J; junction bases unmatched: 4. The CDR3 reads CASSPGLVSNTGELFF. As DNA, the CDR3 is TGTGCCAGCAGCCCGGGACTAGTGTCGAACACCGGGGAGCTGTTTTTT.

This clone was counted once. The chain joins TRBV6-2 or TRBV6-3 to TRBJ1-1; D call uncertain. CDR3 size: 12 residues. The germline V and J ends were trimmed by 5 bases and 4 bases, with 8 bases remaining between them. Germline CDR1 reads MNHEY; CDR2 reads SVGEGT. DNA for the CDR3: TGTGCCAGCAGTGTGGGAGTCACTGAAGCTTTCTTT. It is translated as CASSVGVTEAFF.

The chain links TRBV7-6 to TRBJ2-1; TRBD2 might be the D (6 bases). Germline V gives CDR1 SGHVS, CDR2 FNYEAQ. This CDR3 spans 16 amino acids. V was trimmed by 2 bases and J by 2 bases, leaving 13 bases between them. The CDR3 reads CASSLRASDTYNEQFF. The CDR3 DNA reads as TGTGCCAGCAGCTTACGAGCTAGCGACACCTACAATGAGCAGTTCTTC.

The CDR3 reads CASSSRGLRGNTEAFF. The DNA for the CDR3 is TGTGCCAGTAGTAGCAGGGGGCTCCGGGGGAACACTGAAGCTTTCTTT. This chain uses TRBV19 with TRBJ1-1, with 8 bases lining up with TRBD1. J lost 1 base, V lost 4 bases, and 8 bases had no gene match. The CDR3 covers 16 residues. CDR1 and CDR2 from the germline V gene are LNHDA and SQIVND (reference sequence).

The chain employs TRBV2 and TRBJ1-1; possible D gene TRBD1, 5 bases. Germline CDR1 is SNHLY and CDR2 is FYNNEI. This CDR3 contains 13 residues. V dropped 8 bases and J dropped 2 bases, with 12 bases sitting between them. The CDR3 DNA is TGTGCCAGCGGAGAAAGGGGAAACACTGAAGCTTTCTTT. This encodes CASGERGNTEAFF.

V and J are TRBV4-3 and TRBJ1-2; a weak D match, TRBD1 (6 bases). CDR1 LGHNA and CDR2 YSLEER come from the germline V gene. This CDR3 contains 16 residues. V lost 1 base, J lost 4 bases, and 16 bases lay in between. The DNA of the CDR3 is TGCGCCAGCAGCCAAGTTGTTGGACAGCCAGCCTATGGCTACACCTTC. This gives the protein CASSQVVGQPAYGYTF.

CDR3 in amino acids: CASSPGTGGYNEQFF. CDR3 in DNA: TGTGCCAGCAGCCCGGGGACAGGGGGGTACAATGAGCAGTTCTTC. This sequence joins TRBV3-1 (or the pseudogene TRBV3-2) and TRBJ2-1; 11 nucleotides match TRBD1. Germline V CDR1 and CDR2: LGHDT, YNNKEL (reference sequence). V shed 4 bases and J 4 bases; nucleotides not matched to a gene: 3. This CDR3 has 15 residues.

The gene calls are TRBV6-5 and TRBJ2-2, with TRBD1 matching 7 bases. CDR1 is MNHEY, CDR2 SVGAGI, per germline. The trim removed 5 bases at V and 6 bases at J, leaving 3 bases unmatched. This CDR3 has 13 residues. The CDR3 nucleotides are TGTGCCAGCAGTCAGACAGGGTCCGGGGAGCTGTTTTTT. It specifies CASSQTGSGELFF.

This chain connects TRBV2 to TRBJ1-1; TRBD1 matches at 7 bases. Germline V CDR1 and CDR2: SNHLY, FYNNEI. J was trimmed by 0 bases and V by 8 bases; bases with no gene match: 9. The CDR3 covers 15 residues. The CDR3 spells CASSDSGTVNTEAFF. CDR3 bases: TGTGCCAGCTCCGACTCCGGGACAGTGAACACTGAAGCTTTCTTT.

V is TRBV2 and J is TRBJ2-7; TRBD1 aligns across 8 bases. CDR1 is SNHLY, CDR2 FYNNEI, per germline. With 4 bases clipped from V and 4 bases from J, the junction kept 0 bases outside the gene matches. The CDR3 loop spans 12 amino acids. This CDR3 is CASSGQGYEQYF. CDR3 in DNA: TGTGCCAGCAGTGGACAGGGGTACGAGCAGTACTTC. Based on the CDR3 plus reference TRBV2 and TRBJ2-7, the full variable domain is EPEVTQTPSHQVTQMGQEVILRCVPISNHLYFYWYRQILGQKVEFLVSFYNNEISEKSEIFDDQFSVERPDGSNFTLKIRSTKLEDSAMYFCASSGQGYEQYFGPGTRLTVT.

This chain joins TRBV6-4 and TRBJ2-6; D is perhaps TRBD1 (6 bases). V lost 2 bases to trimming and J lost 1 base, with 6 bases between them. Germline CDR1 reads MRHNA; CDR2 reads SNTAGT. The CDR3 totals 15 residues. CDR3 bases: TGTGCCAGCAGTGACCAGGGGTCTGGGGCCAACGTCCTGACTTTC. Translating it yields CASSDQGSGANVLTF.

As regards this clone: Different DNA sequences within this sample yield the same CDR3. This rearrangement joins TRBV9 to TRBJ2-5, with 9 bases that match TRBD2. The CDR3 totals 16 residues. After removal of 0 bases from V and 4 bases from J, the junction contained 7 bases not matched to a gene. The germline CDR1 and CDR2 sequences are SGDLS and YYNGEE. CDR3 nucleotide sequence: TGTGCCAGCAGCGTAGACCGCGGGAGGGCCGGAGAGACCCAGTACTTC. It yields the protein CASSVDRGRAGETQYF.

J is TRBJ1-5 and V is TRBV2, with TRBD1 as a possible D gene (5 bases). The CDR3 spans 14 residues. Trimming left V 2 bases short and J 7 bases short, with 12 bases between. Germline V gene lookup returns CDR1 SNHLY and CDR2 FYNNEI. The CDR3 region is CASSEQGGWQPQHF. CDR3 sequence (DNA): TGTGCCAGCAGTGAACAGGGAGGGTGGCAGCCCCAGCATTTT.

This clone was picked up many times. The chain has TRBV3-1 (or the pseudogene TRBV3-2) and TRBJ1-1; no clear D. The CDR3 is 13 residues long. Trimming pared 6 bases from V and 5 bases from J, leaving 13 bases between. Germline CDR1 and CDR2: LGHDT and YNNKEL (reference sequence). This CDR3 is CASRPLYGTEAFF. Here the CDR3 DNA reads TGTGCCAGCAGACCTTTGTACGGGACTGAAGCTTTCTTT.

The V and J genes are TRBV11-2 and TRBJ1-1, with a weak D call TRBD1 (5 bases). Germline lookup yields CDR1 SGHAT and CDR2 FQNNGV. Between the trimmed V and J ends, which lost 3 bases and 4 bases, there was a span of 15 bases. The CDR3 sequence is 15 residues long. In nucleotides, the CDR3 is TGTGCCAGCAGCTTGCAGGGAATTGGTGTCACTGAAGCTTTCTTT. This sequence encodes CASSLQGIGVTEAFF.

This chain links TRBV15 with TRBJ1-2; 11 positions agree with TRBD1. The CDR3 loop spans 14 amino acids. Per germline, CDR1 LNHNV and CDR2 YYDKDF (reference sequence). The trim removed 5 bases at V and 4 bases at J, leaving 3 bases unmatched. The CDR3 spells CATSGQGAGYGYTF. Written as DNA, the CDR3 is TGTGCCACCAGCGGACAGGGGGCGGGCTATGGCTACACCTTC. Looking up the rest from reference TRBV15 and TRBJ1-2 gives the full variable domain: DAMVIQNPRYQVTQFGKPVTLSCSQTLNHNVMYWYQQKSSQAPKLLFHYYDKDFNNEADTPDNFQSRRPNTSFCFLDIRSPGLGDTAMYLCATSGQGAGYGYTFGSGTRLTVV.

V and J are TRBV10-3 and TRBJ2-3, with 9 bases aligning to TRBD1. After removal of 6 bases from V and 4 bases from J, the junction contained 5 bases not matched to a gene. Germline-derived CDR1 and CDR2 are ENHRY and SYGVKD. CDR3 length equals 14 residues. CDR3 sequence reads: CAISGQGWADTQYF. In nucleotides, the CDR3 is TGTGCCATCAGCGGACAGGGGTGGGCAGATACGCAGTATTTT.

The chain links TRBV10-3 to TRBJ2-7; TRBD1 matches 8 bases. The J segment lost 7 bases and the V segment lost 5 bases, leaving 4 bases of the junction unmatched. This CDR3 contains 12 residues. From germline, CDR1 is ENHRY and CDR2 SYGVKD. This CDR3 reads CAISQGAREQYF. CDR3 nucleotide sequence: TGTGCCATCAGTCAGGGGGCGAGGGAGCAGTACTTC.

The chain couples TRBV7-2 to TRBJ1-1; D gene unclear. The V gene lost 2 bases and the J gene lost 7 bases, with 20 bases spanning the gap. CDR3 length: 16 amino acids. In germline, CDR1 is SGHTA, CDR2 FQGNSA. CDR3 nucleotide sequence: TGTGCCAGCAGCTTATCGGAGCTATCACTAACGGGTGAAGCTTTCTTT. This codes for CASSLSELSLTGEAFF.

The DNA for the CDR3 is TGTGCCAGCTCATCCACACAGAACACTGAAGCTTTCTTT. It translates to CASSSTQNTEAFF. The chain combines TRBV18 with TRBJ1-1; no clear D. The CDR3 extends over 13 amino acids. The germline V gene encodes CDR1 KGHSH and CDR2 LQKENI. Trimming pared 5 bases from V and 1 base from J, leaving 8 bases between.

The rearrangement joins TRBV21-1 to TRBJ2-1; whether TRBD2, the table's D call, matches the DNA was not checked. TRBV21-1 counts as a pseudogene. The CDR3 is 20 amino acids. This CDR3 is CASSSEGTLSGTSGENEQFF. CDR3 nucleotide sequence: TGTGCCAGCAGCTCCGAGGGCACACTCTCGGGGACTAGCGGGGAAAATGAGCAGTTCTTC.

DNA of the CDR3: TGTGCCAGCAGCTCCAGAGGGTCCCCGGGGGTGAGCACAGATACGCAGTATTTT. This translates into CASSSRGSPGVSTDTQYF. The chain recombines TRBV4-2 with TRBJ2-3, with D possibly matching TRBD2 (6 bases). The CDR3 has 18 residues. Trimming cost V 5 bases and J 0 bases, with 21 bases left between them. The V gene's germline CDR1 is LGHNA and CDR2 YNFKEQ.

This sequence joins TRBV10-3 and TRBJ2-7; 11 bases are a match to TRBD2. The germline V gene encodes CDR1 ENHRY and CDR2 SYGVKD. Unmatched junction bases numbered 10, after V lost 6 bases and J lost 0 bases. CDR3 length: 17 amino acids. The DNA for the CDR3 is TGTGCCATCAGGGAGACTTCCGGGACTAGCGGCTCCTACGAGCAGTACTTC. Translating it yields CAIRETSGTSGSYEQYF.

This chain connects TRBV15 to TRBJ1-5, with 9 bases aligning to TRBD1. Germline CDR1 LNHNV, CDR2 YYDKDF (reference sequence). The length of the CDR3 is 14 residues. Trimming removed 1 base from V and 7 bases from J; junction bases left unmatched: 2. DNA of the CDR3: TGTGCCACCAGCAGAGGGACAGGGGAACAGCCCCAGCATTTT. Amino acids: CATSRGTGEQPQHF.

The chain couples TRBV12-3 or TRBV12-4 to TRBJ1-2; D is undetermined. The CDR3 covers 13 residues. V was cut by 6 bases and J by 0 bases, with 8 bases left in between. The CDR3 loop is CASSPGANYGYTF. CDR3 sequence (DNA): TGTGCCAGCAGCCCAGGCGCTAACTATGGCTACACCTTC.